Listed below are T cell receptor beta chains from one sample, sequenced in a study of response to subunit inactivated influenza vaccine. MiXCR, applied by TCRdb to the RT-PCR reads, yields one record per CDR3 protein. Of about 780,000 distinct CDR3 sequences in the sample, 15% to 20% were seen once. The input for sequencing was PBMCs from blood, taken more than 4 days after vaccination. Receptors were obtained from a man aged 45-65 years who received an inactivated influenza vaccine. Both conserved end residues are part of each CDR3. A D gene is named only where the DNA matches it firmly. Part of the rows lack a size; the others show once, few, many or a class for expanded clones.

>TRBJ2-1|TRBV2|TRBD2|few
TGTGCCAGCAGTGAGGGACTAGCGGGAGTCGGCGCGGCGTTCTTC
CASSEGLAGVGAAFF
>TRBJ1-2|TRBV12-3/TRBV12-4|.|.
TGTGCCAGCAGTTTATCGGCCAGTCCCTATGGCTACACCTTC
CASSLSASPYGYTF
>TRBJ2-5|TRBV3-1|.|.
TGTGCCAGCAGCCAAGCTGGGCGGTCCATATTGGAGACCCAGTACTTC
CASSQAGRSILETQYF
>TRBJ1-1|TRBV24-1|.|.
TGTGCCACCAGTGGAGGCAAGAACACTGAAGCTTTCTTT
CATSGGKNTEAFF
>TRBJ1-2|TRBV5-5|.|few
TGTGCCAGCAGCTCAACAGGACTTAAGAACTATGGCTACACCTTC
CASSSTGLKNYGYTF
>TRBJ2-3|TRBV20-1|.|many
TGCAGTGCTAGAGGACTAGAGAGCACAGATACGCAGTATTTT
CSARGLESTDTQYF
>TRBJ2-7|TRBV13|TRBD1|.
TGTGCCAGCAGCTTGAGGGACAGGGGGACATTCGACGAGCAGTACTTC
CASSLRDRGTFDEQYF
>TRBJ1-5|TRBV6-2/TRBV6-3|.|many
TGTGCCAGCAGTTACCGACTGGGGAATCAGCCCCAGCATTTT
CASSYRLGNQPQHF
>TRBJ2-2|TRBV20-1|.|few
TGCAGTGCTAGACACTCTAACACCGGGGAGCTGTTTTTT
CSARHSNTGELFF
>TRBJ2-1|TRBV29-1|TRBD2|few
TGCAGCGTTGCACTAGCGGGAGTAGTCAATGAGCAGTTCTTC
CSVALAGVVNEQFF
>TRBJ2-1|TRBV28|.|few
TGTGCCAGCAGTTTATCTTCGGGTGAGCAGTTCTTC
CASSLSSGEQFF
>TRBJ2-7|TRBV4-1|TRBD1|.
TGCGCCAGCAGCCAAGACCAAGGGGGTGCAGGGGGTTCCTACGAGCAGTACTTC
CASSQDQGGAGGSYEQYF
>TRBJ2-5|TRBV19|TRBD1|few
TGTGCCAGTAGTGTCACCGGGACAGCCCAAGAGACCCAGTACTTC
CASSVTGTAQETQYF
>TRBJ2-7|TRBV20-1|TRBD2|few
TGCAGTGCTCAAGCGACTAGCGGGAGTTCCTACGAGCAGTACTTC
CSAQATSGSSYEQYF
>TRBJ1-1|TRBV6-1|TRBD1|.
TGTGCCAGCAGTCCGACCTTACAGGGGGCGGAAGCTTTCTTT
CASSPTLQGAEAFF